The present entry profiles one TCR beta chain with its context. What it binds is not known. The data originate from a study of identical twins. TCRdb re-called the 5' RACE reads through MiXCR, storing one row per CDR3 protein. Here the sample spans around 450,000 distinct CDR3 sequences, approximately 15% being singletons. General study findings and limits: While abundant cord blood beta clonotypes carried fewer insertions, memory repertoires showed no such pattern.

Germline loops: CDR1 MGHDK, CDR2 SYGVNS. Trimming at V came to 5 bases and at J to 7 bases, leaving 14 bases not matched to a gene. The CDR3 sequence is 16 residues long. These data were also filed under a second study, of yellow fever vaccine responses in identical twins.

This clonotype originated in a young woman in good health. The chain joins TRBV25-1 to TRBJ2-7; 10 nucleotides agree with TRBD1. Sequencing was performed on CD4+ T cells sorted from blood. The CDR3 loop is CASSSSTDRGVGEQYF. In nucleotides, the CDR3 is TGTGCCAGCAGTTCTTCCACGGACAGGGGGGTAGGAGAGCAGTACTTC.